The rows below give T cell receptor beta chains drawn from one sample of a study of shared clonotypes between healthy human individuals. Repertoires were generated with immunoSEQ multiplex PCR, while TCRdb's copy carries only in-frame clones and drops some. The sample includes some 1.1 million clones, 60% to 85% of them seen just once. Specimen: memory CD4+ T cells from PBMCs. Source of these receptors: a man younger than 35 in good health. Some clones in this sample may be carry-over from other donors' samples. Both conserved end residues are part of each CDR3. Fields, in order: V gene, J gene, CDR3 length, clone size, CDR3 protein. Some rows have no size entry. The others give once, few or many, or a class for an expanded clone.

v_gene: TRBV4-2; j_gene: TRBJ1-4; len: 15; abundance: once; CDR3aa: CASSQAGRSDEKLFF
v_gene: TRBV5-4; j_gene: TRBJ2-6; len: 17; abundance: once; CDR3aa: CASSIRFSTAGANVLTF
v_gene: TRBV7-2; j_gene: TRBJ2-3; len: 16; abundance: .; CDR3aa: CASSWGLAGDTDTQYF
v_gene: TRBV19; j_gene: TRBJ2-7; len: 14; abundance: few; CDR3aa: CASSNKAEGYEQYF
v_gene: TRBV9; j_gene: TRBJ2-3; len: 13; abundance: .; CDR3aa: CASSVRPIDTQYF
v_gene: TRBV10-3; j_gene: TRBJ2-6; len: 14; abundance: .; CDR3aa: CAIREAPGANVLTF
v_gene: TRBV9; j_gene: TRBJ1-4; len: 15; abundance: .; CDR3aa: CASSVRGRGDEKLFF
v_gene: TRBV20-1; j_gene: TRBJ2-5; len: 11; abundance: .; CDR3aa: CSASRGGTQYF
v_gene: TRBV28; j_gene: TRBJ1-5; len: 15; abundance: many; CDR3aa: CASRTGSGPGQPQHF
v_gene: TRBV15; j_gene: TRBJ1-2; len: 15; abundance: .; CDR3aa: CATSRVDTDGGGYTF
v_gene: TRBV28; j_gene: TRBJ2-3; len: 17; abundance: once; CDR3aa: CASSPYGRITYTDTQYF
v_gene: TRBV5-5; j_gene: TRBJ2-7; len: 15; abundance: .; CDR3aa: CASSLAGIGAYEQYF
v_gene: TRBV30; j_gene: TRBJ1-4; len: 12; abundance: .; CDR3aa: CAWHRFGEKLFF
v_gene: TRBV11-1; j_gene: TRBJ2-6; len: 15; abundance: once; CDR3aa: CASSLRGSGANVLTF
v_gene: TRBV10-3; j_gene: TRBJ2-5; len: 16; abundance: .; CDR3aa: CAISESESQGQETQYF
v_gene: TRBV5-1; j_gene: TRBJ2-2; len: 16; abundance: .; CDR3aa: CASSPWVDTPRGELFF
v_gene: TRBV7-2; j_gene: TRBJ1-5; len: 14; abundance: .; CDR3aa: CASSLSQNNQPQHF
v_gene: TRBV28; j_gene: TRBJ2-7; len: 13; abundance: once; CDR3aa: CASSGGAVHEQYF
v_gene: TRBV5-1; j_gene: TRBJ1-2; len: 15; abundance: .; CDR3aa: CASSSLFPPRNGYTF
v_gene: TRBV29-1; j_gene: TRBJ2-4; len: 14; abundance: once; CDR3aa: CSVLPLEGKNIQYF
v_gene: TRBV27; j_gene: TRBJ2-7; len: 15; abundance: .; CDR3aa: CASSLSLAGAYEQYF
v_gene: TRBV18; j_gene: TRBJ2-2; len: 16; abundance: .; CDR3aa: CASSPLASGYTGELFF
v_gene: TRBV5-1; j_gene: TRBJ2-5; len: 16; abundance: many; CDR3aa: CASSRGEGALGETQYF
v_gene: TRBV7-6; j_gene: TRBJ2-7; len: 14; abundance: .; CDR3aa: CASSLAGRSYEQYF
v_gene: TRBV19; j_gene: TRBJ2-1; len: 14; abundance: .; CDR3aa: CASRTSGLYNEQFF
v_gene: TRBV4-1; j_gene: TRBJ1-4; len: 13; abundance: .; CDR3aa: CASSQGWGEKLFF
v_gene: TRBV5-1; j_gene: TRBJ2-1; len: 16; abundance: once; CDR3aa: CASSLAGDSSYNEQFF
v_gene: TRBV4-1; j_gene: TRBJ1-1; len: 15; abundance: few; CDR3aa: CASSQDRTANTEAFF
v_gene: TRBV5-1; j_gene: TRBJ2-7; len: 16; abundance: once; CDR3aa: CASSWLGHPNTYEQYF
v_gene: TRBV7-8; j_gene: TRBJ2-1; len: 16; abundance: .; CDR3aa: CASTRVSGRAQNEQFF
v_gene: TRBV9; j_gene: TRBJ1-1; len: 15; abundance: .; CDR3aa: CASSAGQGSWTEAFF
v_gene: TRBV6-5; j_gene: TRBJ1-2; len: 16; abundance: .; CDR3aa: CASSYRPTVPLYGYTF
v_gene: TRBV5-4; j_gene: TRBJ2-5; len: 15; abundance: .; CDR3aa: CASSRTSGGQETQYF
v_gene: TRBV29-1; j_gene: TRBJ2-7; len: 13; abundance: .; CDR3aa: CSVGGRASYEQYF
v_gene: TRBV25-1; j_gene: TRBJ2-7; len: 14; abundance: once; CDR3aa: CASSEGTARYEQYF
v_gene: TRBV14; j_gene: TRBJ2-3; len: 17; abundance: few; CDR3aa: CASSQDIEVVGTDTQYF
v_gene: TRBV5-4; j_gene: TRBJ2-7; len: 13; abundance: .; CDR3aa: CASSMGPNIEQYF
v_gene: TRBV2; j_gene: TRBJ1-2; len: 14; abundance: .; CDR3aa: CASNREGERYGYTF
v_gene: TRBV10-3; j_gene: TRBJ2-3; len: 16; abundance: .; CDR3aa: CAISAGLAGGTDTQYF
v_gene: TRBV28; j_gene: TRBJ1-2; len: 13; abundance: .; CDR3aa: CASTRGGNYGYTF
v_gene: TRBV28; j_gene: TRBJ2-1; len: 17; abundance: few; CDR3aa: CASSSLAGGRSSDEQFF
v_gene: TRBV27; j_gene: TRBJ2-5; len: 19; abundance: .; CDR3aa: CASSSQSGTGGWGVGTQYF
v_gene: TRBV28; j_gene: TRBJ1-1; len: 15; abundance: many; CDR3aa: CASSIALQVNTEAFF
v_gene: TRBV5-1; j_gene: TRBJ2-2; len: 15; abundance: .; CDR3aa: CASSLVQGGTGELFF
v_gene: TRBV27; j_gene: TRBJ1-1; len: 14; abundance: few; CDR3aa: CASGYLRGGAEAFF
v_gene: TRBV4-1; j_gene: TRBJ2-2; len: 16; abundance: .; CDR3aa: CASSQERTENTGELFF
v_gene: TRBV2; j_gene: TRBJ1-2; len: 15; abundance: .; CDR3aa: CASSEQQGSGYGYTF
v_gene: TRBV5-1; j_gene: TRBJ2-2; len: 16; abundance: .; CDR3aa: CASSLGRVANTGELFF
v_gene: TRBV6-1; j_gene: TRBJ2-7; len: 14; abundance: .; CDR3aa: CASSYRDSSYEQYF
v_gene: TRBV19; j_gene: TRBJ2-5; len: 16; abundance: once; CDR3aa: CASSSTGLPPPETQYF
v_gene: TRBV15; j_gene: TRBJ1-5; len: 16; abundance: .; CDR3aa: CATSRDLGTVRQPQHF
v_gene: TRBV7-6; j_gene: TRBJ2-4; len: 16; abundance: .; CDR3aa: CASSSTLDSRGNIQYF
v_gene: TRBV7-2; j_gene: TRBJ1-3; len: 15; abundance: .; CDR3aa: CASSLTRSSGNTIYF
v_gene: TRBV2; j_gene: TRBJ2-2; len: 11; abundance: .; CDR3aa: CASRREGELFF